This TCR beta chain was recovered during a study of blood T cell repertoires in COVID-19. The wider study: Whether acute or convalescent, the COVID-19 samples came from the United States, Italy and Spain. Nucleic acid was either cDNA or gDNA, and it came from T cells, B-cell-depleted T cells, or PBMCs.

Germline CDR1 and CDR2: SGHRS and YFSETQ. The CDR3 spans 17 residues. Trimming at V came to 7 bases and at J to 3 bases, leaving 15 bases not matched to a gene. In the study's own analysis: From reference gene primer amplification, estimates of nucleated cell counts were derived. The table came from immunoSEQ multiplex PCR; TCRdb's copy has only in-frame clones and leaves some out. That table supplies the V and J calls and clone size; D and trimming were determined from the DNA. The table lists roughly 190,000 clones, about 86% of them singletons. The chain carries TRBV5-1 and TRBJ2-2; the match to TRBD2 covers 7 bases. This TCR came from a man aged 25 to 40 with active or convalescent COVID-19. The sample taken for sequencing was peripheral blood. CDR3 sequence: CASRTKVVAGDTGELFF. CDR3 coding DNA: TGCGCCAGCCGGACCAAGGTGGTGGCGGGGGACACCGGGGAGCTGTTTTTT. Variable domain in full (rest from reference TRBV5-1 and TRBJ2-2): KAGVTQTPRYLIKTRGQQVTLSCSPISGHRSVSWYQQTPGQGLQFLFEYFSETQRNKGNFPGRFSGRQFSNSRSEMNVSTLELGDSALYLCASRTKVVAGDTGELFFGEGSRLTVL.